This entry concerns a single T cell receptor (beta chain). This clone came up a few times. The clone's antigen remains unknown. Nothing much larger sits one base from this clone, and base qualities are not available. The data belong to a study of cytomegalovirus exposure and HLA in healthy donors (dated by TCRdb to 2017 to 2019). Background for the entire study: An earlier analysis of roughly 500 of the donors reported 276 Gb of sequence data and 117 million unique TCR beta sequences obtained from about 179 million T cells. Roughly 300 gigabases of sequencing data and 70 million to 100 million unique TCR sequences made up an early release that covered 640 HLA-typed donors. Of the roughly 400 genotyped donors, approximately 81% were placed in the genetic ancestry cluster associated with self-reported Caucasian donors. The study aimed to test whether signatures of past pathogen exposure could be identified by cataloging public T cell receptors. The study used immunosequencing to profile the T cell repertoires of more than 650 subjects and linked those repertoires to cytomegalovirus serostatus. Along with the approximately 700-subject first cohort, a separate validation cohort of over a hundred different subjects was used. To predict cytomegalovirus infection status, the study combined high-throughput TCR immunosequencing, statistical association of individual TCRs with disease status, and machine learning. A later analysis re-analyzed previously published TCR beta repertoires from 500 to 700 donors and added high-resolution HLA genotyping to study TCR occurrence patterns. In the later analysis, no new phenotypic data were used to find candidate immune exposures; instead, reliance was placed on TCR beta sequences and their occurrence across donors. An earlier analysis of around 580 of the donors used high-throughput TCR beta sequencing to judge whether each TCR beta V gene segment behaved as functional or pseudogenic. Donor age, sex, ethnicity and CMV serostatus were compiled together with the repertoire data. A later genetic analysis took genome-wide SNP genotypes for 398 of the 666 donors and used that subset as a discovery cohort. Every repertoire in the discovery cohort had been generated on one and the same sequencing platform. HLA typing covered class I and class II loci at four-digit resolution. Typing coverage varied by locus: roughly 629-630 donors for A, B, C, DRB1 and DQB1; roughly 520 for DQA1; nearly 610 for DPA1; 400 to 480 for DPB1. Roughly 5 DR-DQ haplotypes were handled as single units for association and clustering, since linkage in the cohort was strong. Among 398 genotyped donors of the cohort, an average of approximately 220,000 unique TCR beta nucleotide sequences was sequenced per donor, of which roughly 17% were non-productive. General study outcomes and caveats: According to a later genetic analysis, donors in an Asian-associated ancestry cluster had fewer N-insertions in productive TCRs than the approximately 710-donor mean. About 17 rarely observed V segments, including chromosome 9 orphons, were excluded from the earlier analysis of a few hundred of the donors because counts were too low. In a later genetic analysis, a missense DCLRE1C variant was associated with V-gene and J-gene trimming of TCR beta chains, and the association was replicated in an independent cohort. Compared with equally common non-associated chains, HLA-associated TCR beta chains in a later analysis were more clonally expanded and had lower generation probabilities. A group of highly shared sequence variants was considered likely to be a technical artifact of the sequencing pipeline. A further reported finding was that TCR beta sequences accurately predicted the HLA-A and HLA-B alleles for most subjects in the first cohort. Because HLA typing was unavailable for some donors at each locus, only the typed subset was used in association tests. The study gave a list of about 150 TCR beta chains associated with cytomegalovirus. In a later analysis, some 17,000 TCR beta sequences were associated with specific HLA alleles at a false discovery rate of 0.05. When HLA alleles, especially DR and DQ, strongly co-occurred, attributing TCR associations to individual alleles was difficult. Correlated functional status among segregating V segments might be attributable to linkage disequilibrium, but an unknown experimental factor could not be ruled out. Broadly in line with IMGT annotations, most TCR beta V segments showed up in productive rearrangements about 90% or about 30% of the time in an earlier analysis of 587 of the donors. The presence/absence analyses assumed that sequencing depth was roughly uniform across donors, and that assumption may not be true. Several of the top co-occurrence clusters appeared to be linked to parvovirus B19, influenza, CMV and Epstein-Barr virus, according to a later analysis. Immune exposure information for the cohort was limited to CMV serostatus. Three of the identified cytomegalovirus-associated TCR beta chains were confirmed in vitro to be specific for cytomegalovirus antigens. The classifier was reported to diagnose cytomegalovirus status with high specificity and sensitivity in both the original and validation cohorts. According to a later analysis, most CMV-associated TCR beta chains appeared to be HLA-restricted, and the HLA associations seemed to be driven largely by CMV exposure. The 87-base-pair reads could not distinguish some IMGT-functional V segments, including TRBV6-2 and TRBV6-3, so those segments were excluded. It was suggested by the authors that the approach could potentially be generalized to other disease states and immunological phenotypes. Most TCR sequences were seen in very few donors, while some public TCRs were found in many individuals. In a later analysis, the rate of TCR association differed among HLA loci, with DRB1 alleles having the most associated TCRs and HLA-C alleles having the fewest. In this cohort, only TCR beta chains were sequenced, and detectable features were limited by the absence of alpha or paired-chain data.

The library was made by the immunoSEQ multiplex PCR assay. The multiplex PCR relied on a mix of 60 forward primers for TCR Vbeta segments and 13 reverse primers for TCR Jbeta segments. A multiplex PCR assay on genomic DNA amplified the CDR3 region of rearranged TCR beta genes. On the Illumina HiSeq System, the amplified TCR beta libraries were sequenced as 87-base-pair reads. Under the source paper's analysis protocol: In a later analysis, tens of millions of unique TCR beta chains were counted across the 666 repertoires, and some 10 million of these chains were shared by at least two donors. Raw reads were error-corrected and collapsed into unique sequences with a nearest-neighbor algorithm that merged closely related sequences to remove PCR and sequencing errors. To assign V, D and J gene segments, CDR3 sequences were aligned to IMGT reference sequences. For a sequence to be retained, at least a six-nucleotide match to both a V gene segment and a J gene segment was required. A rearrangement counted as productive if the CDR3 had no stop codons and remained in frame with V and J, and every other rearrangement counted as non-productive. CDR3 was defined by IMGT convention, running from the second conserved V-encoded cysteine to the conserved J-encoded phenylalanine. The earlier analysis of a few hundred of the donors excluded any sequence lacking an unambiguous match to a single V gene segment. In an earlier analysis of around 600 of the donors, V segments were called functional above 56.7% productive rearrangements and were called segregating when the between-donor standard deviation exceeded 5%. To diagnose cytomegalovirus status from the catalog of TCR beta chain sequences, a statistical classification framework was built. A later analysis assigned V and J genes by comparing TCR nucleotide sequences with IMGT/GENE-DB human TR gene sequences. In a later analysis, CDR3 sequences and most-parsimonious VDJ recombination scenarios were assigned using the TCRdist pipeline. In a later analysis, each TCR beta chain was defined by its CDR3 amino acid sequence together with its V-gene family, and reads without a unique V-gene family were excluded. In a later analysis, several hundred highly shared, low-generation-probability nucleotide sequences were removed to address suspected cross-contamination and a sequencing artifact. A later analysis calculated a clonal expansion index for each public chain from normalized within-repertoire ranks of inferred template counts. Generation probabilities in a later analysis came from a VDJ recombination model fitted to out-of-frame rearrangements, and those results were checked against IGoR. In a later analysis, hypergeometric tests were used to score TCR-TCR, TCR-HLA and TCR-CMV co-occurrence, with a repertoire-size bias correction applied to TCR pairs. In a later analysis, false discovery rates were estimated by permuting HLA or CMV assignments 20 times. In a later analysis, co-occurring TCRs were grouped with DBSCAN, and TCRdist sequence similarity was added when clustering was performed within HLA-allele-positive subsets. Co-occurrence clustering excluded repertoires with fewer than 30,000 or more than 120,000 public chains, plus five with anomalous nucleotide sharing. TCRdb holds this immuneACCESS table with in-frame rearrangements only. Some clones are missing; in checked studies, unresolved V genes explain under half, and the rest has no known cause. D and trimming come from the DNA, and the V and J calls and clone size come from that table. This sample holds approximately 140,000 clones; 79% were observed only once. The ten largest clones take up under 8% of the sample.

As encoded in the germline V gene (reference sequence), CDR1 is MNHEY while CDR2 is SMNVEV. The CDR3 sequence holds 16 residues, the cysteine and phenylalanine included. This entry keeps only the CDR3 DNA: 48 bases, framed from base 1. The V end gives up 5 bases and the J end 3 bases, leaving 7 bases in the junction not matched to a gene. In total, more than 500 healthy bone marrow donors made up the cohort. At the time of sampling, all cohort members were nominally healthy, though unrecorded immune exposures were likely present. The donor was CMV seropositive and belonged to the group of about 290 seropositive cohort members. Every donor gave a peripheral blood sample, and the peripheral blood mononuclear cells from that sample were used for TCR beta sequencing. The Qiagen DNeasy Blood Extraction Kit was used to extract genomic DNA from the blood cell samples.

This TCR was recovered from a man between 45 and 60 years old in good health and CMV-seropositive. The sample taken for sequencing was PBMCs. The rearranged segments are TRBV27 and TRBJ2-5; 12 bases in the junction line up with TRBD2. For the CDR3, the sequence is CASSASSGRVKETQYF. The DNA sequence follows: TGTGCCAGCAGTGCTTCTAGCGGGAGGGTAAAAGAGACCCAGTACTTC.